The 14 T cell receptor beta chains below all came from one sample that was sequenced in a study of T-cell reconstitution after alpha-beta-depleted transplantation in children. Using unique molecular identifiers, the investigators prepared the TCRbeta library. In TCRdb, the PCR reads were re-called with MiXCR into one record per CDR3 protein. This sample has about 610,000 distinct CDR3 sequences, with over 9.5% found just once. The sample here was PBMCs from the stem cell graft donor, taken from the stem cell graft. The origin of the receptors is a human donor who donated a stem cell graft to a child with acute myeloid leukemia.

On this clonotype: Since no conserved phenylalanine or tryptophan closes the CDR3, a read error is the likely cause. This rearrangement joins TRBV5-1 to TRBJ1-2; D gene unclear. CDR1 SGHRS and CDR2 YFSETQ come from the germline V gene. CDR3 length: 13 amino acids. The V and J ends lost 0 bases and 8 bases respectively, with 11 bases between them. CDR3 loop: CASSLEGSGGYTI. As DNA, the CDR3 is TGCGCCAGCAGCTTGGAGGGATCTGGCGGCTACACCATC.

Note on this clonotype: A much larger clone differs from this one at a single base, so this may be a read error. This chain links TRBV6-2 or TRBV6-3 with TRBJ2-6, with D tentatively TRBD1 (5 bases). Per the germline V gene, CDR1 is MNHEY and CDR2 is SVGEGT. The CDR3 is 13 residues long. Here the CDR3 DNA reads TGTGCCAGCAGTATCTCTGGGGCCAACGTCCTGAATTTC. This codes for CASSISGANVLNF.

This clonotype came up a few times. V gene TRBV2 combines with J gene TRBJ2-1; 10 bases match TRBD2. The V gene's germline CDR1 is SNHLY and CDR2 FYNNEI. CDR3 size: 12 residues. Losses at the gene ends were 8 bases for V and 9 bases for J; bases not matched to a gene: 4. CDR3 sequence: CASHSGRFEQFF. In nucleotides, the CDR3 is TGTGCCAGCCATAGCGGGAGGTTTGAGCAGTTCTTC. Using reference TRBV2 and TRBJ2-1 for the parts outside the CDR3, the full variable domain is EPEVTQTPSHQVTQMGQEVILRCVPISNHLYFYWYRQILGQKVEFLVSFYNNEISEKSEIFDDQFSVERPDGSNFTLKIRSTKLEDSAMYFCASHSGRFEQFFGPGTRLTVL.

This clonotype was detected a few times. V gene TRBV20-1 combines with J gene TRBJ2-1; 10 bases agree with TRBD2. The germline V gene has CDR1 DFQATT and CDR2 SNEGSKA (reference sequence). The CDR3 is made up of 16 amino acids. Trimming removed 3 bases from V and 4 bases from J; junction bases left unmatched: 9. This CDR3 is CSASGRSGRAYNEQFF. Here the CDR3 DNA reads TGCAGTGCTAGCGGTCGGAGCGGGAGGGCTTACAATGAGCAGTTCTTC.

Ten or more counts support this clonotype. This chain joins TRBV6-2 or TRBV6-3 and TRBJ2-5; 8 bases line up with TRBD2. The CDR3 consists of 16 residues. Per germline, CDR1 MNHEY and CDR2 SVGEGT. V shed 2 bases and J 5 bases; nucleotides not matched to a gene: 10. The CDR3, as DNA: TGTGCCAGCAGTTACACAGCGGGAGAGATGGATGAGACCCAGTACTTC. This codes for CASSYTAGEMDETQYF.

This chain connects TRBV7-8 to TRBJ2-7, with D perhaps matching TRBD2 (5 bases). Germline lookup yields CDR1 SGHVS and CDR2 FQNEAQ. V lost 2 bases, J lost 2 bases, and 13 bases lay in between. The length of the CDR3 is 15 residues. DNA of the CDR3: TGTGCCAGCAGCTTAATGAGGGTTGGGACCTACGAGCAGTACTTC. Amino acids: CASSLMRVGTYEQYF.

The rearrangement joins TRBV20-1 to TRBJ1-5, with D possibly TRBD1 on 5 matching bases. This CDR3 contains 12 residues. The germline CDR1 and CDR2 sequences are DFQATT and SNEGSKA (reference sequence). Trimming pared 3 bases from V and 8 bases from J, leaving 11 bases between. CDR3: CSARDLGEPQHF. The CDR3 region has the DNA TGCAGTGCTAGGGACCTAGGGGAGCCCCAGCATTTT.

V is TRBV28 and J is TRBJ1-2, with D perhaps matching TRBD1 (5 bases). CDR3 length equals 15 residues. V lost 3 bases, J lost 0 bases, and 11 bases lay in between. Germline values: CDR1 MDHEN, CDR2 SYDVKM. As DNA, the CDR3 is TGTGCCAGCAGTTTGGGGGGAACATCTAACTATGGCTACACCTTC. It codes for CASSLGGTSNYGYTF.

Many counts were recorded for this clonotype. CDR3 amino acids: CASSLNRVQTYEQYF. The CDR3 DNA is TGTGCCAGCAGTTTAAACAGGGTACAGACCTACGAGCAGTACTTC. The V and J genes are TRBV28 and TRBJ2-7, with a tentative D call TRBD1 (6 bases). The CDR3 has 15 amino acids. Germline V gene data show CDR1 as MDHEN and CDR2 as SYDVKM. V lost 2 bases and J lost 2, with 13 bases in between.

The V gene is TRBV12-3 or TRBV12-4, the J gene TRBJ1-2, with D uncertain. The CDR3 runs 15 residues. V lost 5 bases and J lost 2, with 15 bases in between. The chain's CDR3 is CASSPPTRPNYGYTF. In DNA form, the CDR3 reads TGTGCCAGCAGTCCCCCGACAAGGCCCAACTATGGCTACACCTTC.

The CDR3 nucleotides are TGCAGCGTCGGACGGACGTCCACAGATACGCAGTATTTT. Amino acids: CSVGRTSTDTQYF. The chain has TRBV29-1 and TRBJ2-3; D uncertain. The V end was cut by 6 bases, the J end by 2 bases, with 12 bases between. The CDR3 is 13 residues long. CDR1 is SQVTM and CDR2 is ANQGSEA in the germline V gene.

This clonotype came up a few times. The gene calls are TRBV5-1 and TRBJ2-3, with 12 nucleotides matching TRBD2. Per the germline V gene, CDR1 is SGHRS and CDR2 is YFSETQ. This CDR3 contains 19 residues. Trimming cost V 3 bases and J 5 bases; bases outside gene matches: 16. The CDR3 sequence: CASSWKTETSGRRGDTQYF. In DNA form, the CDR3 reads TGCGCCAGCAGCTGGAAGACCGAGACTAGCGGGAGACGGGGAGATACGCAGTATTTT.

This clonotype was recorded only once. A much more abundant neighbour one base away suggests this may be a read error. The missing conserved phenylalanine or tryptophan at the end of this CDR3 makes a read error likely. The rearrangement links TRBV27 to TRBJ1-3; D possibly corresponds to TRBD1 (6 bases). V gave up 2 bases and J gave up 6 bases, with 14 bases separating them. From germline, CDR1 is MNHEY and CDR2 SMNVEV (reference sequence). The CDR3 consists of 15 residues. As DNA, the CDR3 is TGTGCCAGCAGTTTAGGTGACCCGGGGGCAAACACCATATATTGT. As protein: CASSLGDPGANTIYC.

The chain joins TRBV5-1 to TRBJ2-1; tentatively, D is TRBD1 or TRBD2 (5 bases each). The CDR3 runs to 17 residues. Looked up from germline, CDR1 is SGHRS and CDR2 is YFSETQ. V lost 0 bases and J lost 9, with 22 bases in between. CDR3: CASSLAGARLDMVEQFF. CDR3 nucleotide sequence: TGCGCCAGCAGCTTGGCCGGGGCCCGCCTGGATATGGTTGAGCAGTTCTTC.